This T cell receptor (beta chain) came from a study of CD8 T cells in ankylosing spondylitis. Study outcomes and limitations: A motif in TCR beta, a set of about eight highly homologous variants, appeared characteristic of ankylosing spondylitis blood. Within matched ankylosing spondylitis synovial fluid, disease-linked clones were reportedly significantly enriched.

This CDR3 is 17 amino acids long. Germline CDR1 reads LGHNA; CDR2 reads YSLEER. Trimming took 0 bases from V and 0 from J, leaving 9 bases between them. This clonotype occurred many times. Its antigen is as yet unknown. TCRdb re-derived calls from the 5' RACE reads in MiXCR, one entry per CDR3 protein. Of fewer than 350,000 distinct CDR3 sequences in the sample, around 10% are singletons; the top ten hold about 10%. Sequencing was done on a sample of blood, either unsorted or a sorted T cell fraction (not recorded which). The receptor's source is a female donor with ankylosing spondylitis or in good health (not recorded which). The chain employs TRBV4-3 and TRBJ1-6; D perhaps matches TRBD1 (6 bases). The DNA of the CDR3 is TGCGCCAGCAGCCAAGAAGTCAGGGGCTCCTATAATTCACCCCTCCACTTT. Its protein product is CASSQEVRGSYNSPLHF.